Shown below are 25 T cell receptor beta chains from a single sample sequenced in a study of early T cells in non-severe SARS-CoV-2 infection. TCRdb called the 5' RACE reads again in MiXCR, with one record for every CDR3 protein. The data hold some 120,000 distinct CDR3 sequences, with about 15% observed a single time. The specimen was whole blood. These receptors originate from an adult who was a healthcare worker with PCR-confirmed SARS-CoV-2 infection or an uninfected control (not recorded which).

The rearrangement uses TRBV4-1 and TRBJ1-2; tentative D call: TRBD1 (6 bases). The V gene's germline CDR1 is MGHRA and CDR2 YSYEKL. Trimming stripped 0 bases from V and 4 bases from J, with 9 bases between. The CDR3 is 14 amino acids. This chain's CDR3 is CASSQDWGPYGYTF. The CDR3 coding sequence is TGCGCCAGCAGCCAAGATTGGGGGCCCTATGGCTACACCTTC.

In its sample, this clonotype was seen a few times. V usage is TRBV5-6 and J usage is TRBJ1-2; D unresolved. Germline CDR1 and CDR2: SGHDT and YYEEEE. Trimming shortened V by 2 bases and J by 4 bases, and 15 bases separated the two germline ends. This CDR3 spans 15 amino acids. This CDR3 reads CASSLYSADLYGYTF. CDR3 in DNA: TGTGCCAGCAGCTTATATTCGGCGGACCTCTATGGCTACACCTTC.

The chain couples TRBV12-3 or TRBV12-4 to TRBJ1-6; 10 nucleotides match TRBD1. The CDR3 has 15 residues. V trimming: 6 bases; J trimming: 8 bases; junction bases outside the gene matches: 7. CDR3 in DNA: TGTGCCAGCAGCCTAAGGGGGACAGGGGATTCACCCCTCCACTTT. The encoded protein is CASSLRGTGDSPLHF.

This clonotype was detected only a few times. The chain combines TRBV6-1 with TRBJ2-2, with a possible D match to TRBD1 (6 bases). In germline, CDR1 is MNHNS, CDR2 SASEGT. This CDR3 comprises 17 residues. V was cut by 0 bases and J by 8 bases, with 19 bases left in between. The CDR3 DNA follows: TGTGCCAGCAGTGAAGCGCCGGGCTTGTGGGGGACAGGGGAGCTGTTTTTT. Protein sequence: CASSEAPGLWGTGELFF.

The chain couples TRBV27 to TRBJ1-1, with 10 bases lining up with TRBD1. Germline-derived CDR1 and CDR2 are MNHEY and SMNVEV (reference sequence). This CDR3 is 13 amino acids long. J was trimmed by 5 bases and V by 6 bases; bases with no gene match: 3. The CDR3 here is CASRRQGATEAFF. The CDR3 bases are TGTGCCAGCAGGAGACAGGGGGCAACTGAAGCTTTCTTT.

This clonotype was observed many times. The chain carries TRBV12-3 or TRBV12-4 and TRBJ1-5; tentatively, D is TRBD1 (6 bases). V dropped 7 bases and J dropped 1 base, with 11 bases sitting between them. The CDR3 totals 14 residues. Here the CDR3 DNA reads TGTGCCAGCACCGAGGACAGCAGCAATCAGCCCCAGCATTTT. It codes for CASTEDSSNQPQHF.

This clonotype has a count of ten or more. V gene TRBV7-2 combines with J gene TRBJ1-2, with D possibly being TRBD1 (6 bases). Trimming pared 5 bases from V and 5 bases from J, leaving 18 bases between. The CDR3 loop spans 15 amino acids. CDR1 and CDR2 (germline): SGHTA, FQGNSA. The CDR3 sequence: CASSQPPTGTYGYTF. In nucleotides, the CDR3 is TGTGCCAGCAGCCAGCCCCCAACAGGGACGTATGGCTACACCTTC.

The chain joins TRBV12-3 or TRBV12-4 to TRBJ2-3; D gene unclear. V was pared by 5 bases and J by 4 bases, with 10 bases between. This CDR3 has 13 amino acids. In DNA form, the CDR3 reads TGTGCCAGCAGTGCCCGGCCTTCAGATACGCAGTATTTT. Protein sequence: CASSARPSDTQYF.

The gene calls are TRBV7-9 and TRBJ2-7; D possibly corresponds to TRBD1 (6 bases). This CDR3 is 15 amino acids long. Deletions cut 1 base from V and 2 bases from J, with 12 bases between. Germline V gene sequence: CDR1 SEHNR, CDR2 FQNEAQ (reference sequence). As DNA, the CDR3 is TGTGCCAGCAGCTTAGGACAGGCGAGGCCCTACGAGCAGTACTTC. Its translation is CASSLGQARPYEQYF.

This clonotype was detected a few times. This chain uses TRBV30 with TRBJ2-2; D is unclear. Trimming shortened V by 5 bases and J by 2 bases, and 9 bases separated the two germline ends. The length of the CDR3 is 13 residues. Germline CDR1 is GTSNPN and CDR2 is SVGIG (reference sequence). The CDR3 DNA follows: TGTGCCTGGGGACGAAGTAACACCGGGGAGCTGTTTTTT. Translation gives CAWGRSNTGELFF.

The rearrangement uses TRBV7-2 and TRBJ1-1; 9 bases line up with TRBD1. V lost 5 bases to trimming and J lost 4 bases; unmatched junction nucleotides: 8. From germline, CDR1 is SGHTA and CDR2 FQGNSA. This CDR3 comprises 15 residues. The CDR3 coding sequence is TGTGCCAGCAGCACACAACAGGGGGCAGGCACTGAAGCTTTCTTT. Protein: CASSTQQGAGTEAFF.

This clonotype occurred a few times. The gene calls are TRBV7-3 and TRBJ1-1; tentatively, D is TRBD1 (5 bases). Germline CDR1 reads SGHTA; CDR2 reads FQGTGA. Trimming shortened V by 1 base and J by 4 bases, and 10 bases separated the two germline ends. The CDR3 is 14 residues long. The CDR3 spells CASSLMGLSTEAFF. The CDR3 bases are TGTGCCAGCAGCTTAATGGGGCTTAGCACTGAAGCTTTCTTT.

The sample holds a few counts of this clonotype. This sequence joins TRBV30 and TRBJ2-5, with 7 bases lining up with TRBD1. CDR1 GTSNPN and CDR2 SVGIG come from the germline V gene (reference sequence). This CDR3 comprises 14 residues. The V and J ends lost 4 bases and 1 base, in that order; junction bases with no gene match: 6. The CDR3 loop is CAWTTGTFQETQYF. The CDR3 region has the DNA TGTGCCTGGACGACAGGGACCTTCCAAGAGACCCAGTACTTC.

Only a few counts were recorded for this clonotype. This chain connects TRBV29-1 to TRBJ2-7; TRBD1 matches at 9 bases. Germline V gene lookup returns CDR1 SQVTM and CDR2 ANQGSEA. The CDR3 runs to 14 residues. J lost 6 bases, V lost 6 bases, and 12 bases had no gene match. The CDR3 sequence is CSVTSGTGPGEQYF. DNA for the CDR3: TGCAGCGTCACCTCCGGGACAGGGCCGGGCGAGCAGTACTTC.

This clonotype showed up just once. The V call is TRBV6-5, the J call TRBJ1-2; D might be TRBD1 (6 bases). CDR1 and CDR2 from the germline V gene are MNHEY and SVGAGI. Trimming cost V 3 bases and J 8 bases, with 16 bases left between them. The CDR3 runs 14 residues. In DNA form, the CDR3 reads TGTGCCAGCAGTTATATAGCAGGGGAAGGCGGCTACACCTTC. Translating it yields CASSYIAGEGGYTF.

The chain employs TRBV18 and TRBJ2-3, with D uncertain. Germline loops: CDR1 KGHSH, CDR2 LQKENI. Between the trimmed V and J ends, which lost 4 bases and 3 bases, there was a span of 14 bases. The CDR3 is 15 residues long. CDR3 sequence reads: CASSQSADPTDTQYF. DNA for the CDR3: TGTGCCAGCTCACAGTCGGCCGACCCGACAGATACGCAGTATTTT.

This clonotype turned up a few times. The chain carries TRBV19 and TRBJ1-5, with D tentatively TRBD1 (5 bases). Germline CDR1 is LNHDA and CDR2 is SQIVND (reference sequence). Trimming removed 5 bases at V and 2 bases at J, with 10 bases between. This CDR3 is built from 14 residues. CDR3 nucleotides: TGTGCCAGTAGTGGGGACGGACGCAATCAGCCCCAGCATTTT. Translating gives CASSGDGRNQPQHF. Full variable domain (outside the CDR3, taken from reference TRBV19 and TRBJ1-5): DGGITQSPKYLFRKEGQNVTLSCEQNLNHDAMYWYRQDPGQGLRLIYYSQIVNDFQKGDIAEGYSVSREKKESFPLTVTSAQKNPTAFYLCASSGDGRNQPQHFGDGTRLSIL.

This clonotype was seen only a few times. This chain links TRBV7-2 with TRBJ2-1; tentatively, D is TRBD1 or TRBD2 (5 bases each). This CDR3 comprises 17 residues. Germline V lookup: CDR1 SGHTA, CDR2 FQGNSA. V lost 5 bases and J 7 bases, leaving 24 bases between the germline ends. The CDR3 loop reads CASSQLPGPHTRNEQFF. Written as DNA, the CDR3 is TGTGCCAGCAGCCAGCTTCCGGGACCCCACACTCGGAATGAGCAGTTCTTC.

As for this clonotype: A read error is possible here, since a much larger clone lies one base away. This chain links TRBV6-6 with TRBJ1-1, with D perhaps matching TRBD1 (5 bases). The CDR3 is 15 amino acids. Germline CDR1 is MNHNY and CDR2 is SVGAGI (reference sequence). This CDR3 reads CASSLVGTLNTDAFF. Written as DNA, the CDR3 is TGTGCCAGCAGCCTCGTCGGGACGTTGAACACTGATGCTTTCTTT.

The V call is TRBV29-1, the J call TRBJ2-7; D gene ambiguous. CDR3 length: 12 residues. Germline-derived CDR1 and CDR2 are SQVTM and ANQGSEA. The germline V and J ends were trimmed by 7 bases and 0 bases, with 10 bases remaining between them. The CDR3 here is CSGGKSSYEQYF. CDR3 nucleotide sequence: TGCAGCGGTGGCAAAAGCTCCTACGAGCAGTACTTC.

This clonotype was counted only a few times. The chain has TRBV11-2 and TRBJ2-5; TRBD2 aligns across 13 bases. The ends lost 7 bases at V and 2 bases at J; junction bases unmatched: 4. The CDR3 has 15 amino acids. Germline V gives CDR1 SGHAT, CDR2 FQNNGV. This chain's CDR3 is CASNRLAGGQETQYF. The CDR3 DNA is TGTGCCAGCAACCGACTAGCGGGGGGACAAGAGACCCAGTACTTC.

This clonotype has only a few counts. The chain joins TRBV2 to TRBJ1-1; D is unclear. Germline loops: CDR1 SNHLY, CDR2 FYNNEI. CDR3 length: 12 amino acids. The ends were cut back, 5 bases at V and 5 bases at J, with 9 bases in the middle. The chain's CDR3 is CASSSDNTEAFF. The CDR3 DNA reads TGTGCCAGCAGTTCCGACAATACTGAAGCTTTCTTT. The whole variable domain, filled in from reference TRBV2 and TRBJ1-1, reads EPEVTQTPSHQVTQMGQEVILRCVPISNHLYFYWYRQILGQKVEFLVSFYNNEISEKSEIFDDQFSVERPDGSNFTLKIRSTKLEDSAMYFCASSSDNTEAFFGQGTRLTVV.

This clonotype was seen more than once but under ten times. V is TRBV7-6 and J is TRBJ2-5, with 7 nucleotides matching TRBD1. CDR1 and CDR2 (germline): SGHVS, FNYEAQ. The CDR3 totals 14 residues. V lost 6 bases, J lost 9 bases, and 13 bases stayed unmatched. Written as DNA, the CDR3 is TGTGCCAGCAGTCCAGACAGGGCAAATTTGGCCCAGTACTTC. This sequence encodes CASSPDRANLAQYF.

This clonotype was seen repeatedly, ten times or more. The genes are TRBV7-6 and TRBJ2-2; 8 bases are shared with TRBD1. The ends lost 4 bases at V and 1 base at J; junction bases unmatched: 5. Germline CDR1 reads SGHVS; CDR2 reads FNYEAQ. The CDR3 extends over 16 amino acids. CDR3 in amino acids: CASSSGQGLNTGELFF. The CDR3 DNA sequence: TGTGCCAGCAGCTCCGGACAGGGATTGAACACCGGGGAGCTGTTTTTT.

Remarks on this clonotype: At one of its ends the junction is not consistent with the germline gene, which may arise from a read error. CDR3 amino acids: CATSGDTDTQYF. CDR3 DNA: TGTGCCACCAGTGGCGACACAGATACGCAGTATTTT. The rearrangement joins TRBV2 to TRBJ2-3; D is uncertain. This CDR3 region has 12 residues. The germline CDR1 and CDR2 sequences are SNHLY and FYNNEI.